A selection of T cell receptor beta chains follows, all from one sample in a study of blood T cells in healthy people across ages. MiXCR was run by TCRdb on the 5' RACE reads, yielding one entry per CDR3 protein. This sample has about 780,000 distinct CDR3 sequences; about 46% occur once, and the top ten carry 15% to 20%. Sequencing was done on a sample of blood. Every receptor here comes from a man at least 80 years old in good health. Both conserved end residues are part of each CDR3. A D gene is named only where the DNA matches it firmly. Size is omitted from some rows. Given values are once, few, many or a class for expanded clones.

TRBJ2-6	-	TRBV29-1	few	TGCAGCGTTGCTGGGGTAGGGGCCAACGTCCTGACTTTC	CSVAGVGANVLTF
TRBJ2-7	-	TRBV7-2	-	TGTGCCAGCAGCTTAGCAGGGACGGGAGTCTCCTACGAGCAGTACTTC	CASSLAGTGVSYEQYF
TRBJ2-7	TRBD2	TRBV24-1	-	TGTGCCACCAGTGACCCGAGGACTAGCAGCGGTTACGAGCAGTACTTC	CATSDPRTSSGYEQYF
TRBJ2-2	TRBD1	TRBV12-3/TRBV12-4	few	TGTGCCAGCAGACCCACAGGGGTGGTCGACGGGGAGCTGTTTTTT	CASRPTGVVDGELFF
TRBJ2-7	-	TRBV27	-	TGTGCCAGCAGTTTATTAGGGGACCCCAGTTGGCAGCAGTACTTC	CASSLLGDPSWQQYF
TRBJ1-1	-	TRBV7-2	-	TGTGCCAGCAGCTTAGGATACTGCAAAGCTTTCTTT	CASSLGYCKAFF
TRBJ1-2	TRBD1	TRBV12-3/TRBV12-4	-	TGTGCCAGCAGTTTGGACAGGGTTGGCTATGGCTACACCTTC	CASSLDRVGYGYTF
TRBJ2-7	-	TRBV4-2	few	TGTGCCAGCAGCCAAGGTTCGGGCAGCAAGCAGTACTTC	CASSQGSGSKQYF
TRBJ1-6	TRBD1	TRBV6-1	-	TGTGCCAGCGGTACGACAGGGGATGAATCGAGCTCCTATAATTCACCCCTCCACTTT	CASGTTGDESSSYNSPLHF
TRBJ2-1	TRBD2	TRBV20-1	-	TGCAGTGCTAGAGGAGGGATTATAGGACTAGGCGAGCAGTTCTTC	CSARGGIIGLGEQFF
TRBJ2-4	TRBD2	TRBV12-3/TRBV12-4	-	TGTGCCAGCAGTCTACGTGGGAGGGGTCCGGGAAACATTCAGTACTTC	CASSLRGRGPGNIQYF
TRBJ2-1	TRBD2	TRBV29-1	-	TGCAGCGCCGTCGGGAGGAGCTCCTACAATGAGCAGTTCTTC	CSAVGRSSYNEQFF
TRBJ2-1	-	TRBV5-1	many	TGCGCCAGCAGCGCCGGACAGAGGGATGAGCAGTTCTTC	CASSAGQRDEQFF
TRBJ2-2	TRBD1	TRBV5-1	-	TGCGCCAGCAGACTGGGACAGGGGGCCACCGGGGAGCTGTTTTTT	CASRLGQGATGELFF
TRBJ2-7	-	TRBV5-1	few	TGCGCCAGCAGCCGGACTCTTACGGGCGAGCAGTACTTC	CASSRTLTGEQYF
TRBJ1-2	-	TRBV7-9	many	TGTGCCAGCAGCCCAAGGGACAACTATGGCTACACCTTC	CASSPRDNYGYTF
TRBJ2-1	-	TRBV7-2	few	TGTGCCAGCAGCTTAGAGAGTGGACCCTACGGTACCTCGCAGTTCTTC	CASSLESGPYGTSQFF
TRBJ2-1	-	TRBV7-8	once	TGTGCCAGCAGCTTACTACGGAACAATGAGCAGTTCTTC	CASSLLRNNEQFF
TRBJ1-5	TRBD1	TRBV7-2	-	TGTGCCAGCAGCATCGGACAGGGGGCATGGAACAATCAGCCCCAGCATTTT	CASSIGQGAWNNQPQHF
TRBJ2-7	-	TRBV7-2	-	TGTGCCAGCAGCCGCGAACGGGAAGTGGGCGAGCAGTACTTC	CASSREREVGEQYF
TRBJ2-5	TRBD1	TRBV10-3	-	TGTGCCATCAGTGACCCGGGACAGTCCGCCTCCTACAATGAGCAGTACTTC	CAISDPGQSASYNEQYF
TRBJ1-2	-	TRBV7-3	few	TGTGCCAGCAGCACCACAGGCAACTATGGCTACACCTTC	CASSTTGNYGYTF
TRBJ1-6	-	TRBV14	-	TGTGCCAGCAGCCAGATCGGGACGGAGAATTCACCCCTCCACTTT	CASSQIGTENSPLHF
TRBJ2-3	-	TRBV20-1	-	TGCAGTGCTATTCAGCGGAGCACAGATACGCAGTATTTT	CSAIQRSTDTQYF
TRBJ1-1	-	TRBV2	-	TGTGCCAGCAGTGAATCGGGGTATACTGAGGCTTTCTTT	CASSESGYTEAFF
TRBJ2-5	-	TRBV5-1	few	TGCGCCAGCAGCTTGGCCAGGGGGGACCAAGAGACCCAGTACTTC	CASSLARGDQETQYF
TRBJ2-3	TRBD2	TRBV20-1	-	TGCAGTGCTATCCTGACGGCTAGCGGGATAGATACGCAGTATTTT	CSAILTASGIDTQYF
TRBJ2-3	TRBD2	TRBV14	few	TGTGCCAGCAGCCAACCTAGCGGGAGGGACACAGATACGCAGTATTTT	CASSQPSGRDTDTQYF
TRBJ2-7	-	TRBV6-6	once	TGTGCCAGCAGTTACCCATGGGGGCAGAGGAGACCCCAGTACTTC	CASSYPWGQRRPQYF
TRBJ2-7	-	TRBV10-1	few	TGCGCCAGCAGCAACGGGGGCTACGAGCAGTACTTC	CASSNGGYEQYF
TRBJ2-5	TRBD2	TRBV10-3	few	TGTGCCATCAGTGTAGCGGGAGGGCAAGAGACCCAGTACTTC	CAISVAGGQETQYF
TRBJ2-7	-	TRBV6-1	-	TGTGCCAGCAAACTTCCTAATACCGAGCAGTACTTC	CASKLPNTEQYF
TRBJ2-5	TRBD1	TRBV3-1	-	TGTGCCAGCAGCCTGTGGGGACAGCGACAAGAGACCCAGTACTTC	CASSLWGQRQETQYF
TRBJ2-5	TRBD2	TRBV5-1	few	TGCGCCAGCAGCTTGCAGGGTAGCGGGATTAAAGAGACCCAGTACTTC	CASSLQGSGIKETQYF
TRBJ2-7	-	TRBV28	-	TGTGCCAGCAGCTTCAATACTCGGAACGAGCAGTACTTC	CASSFNTRNEQYF
TRBJ2-7	-	TRBV6-5	once	TGTGCCAGCAGGCGGGGCAGTCGGGACCACGAGCAGTACTTC	CASRRGSRDHEQYF
TRBJ2-2	TRBD1	TRBV7-2	-	TGTGCCAGCAGCCCCGGACAGGGATACACCGGGGAGCTGTTTTTT	CASSPGQGYTGELFF
TRBJ2-5	TRBD2	TRBV5-4	-	TGTGCCAGCAGCCAACCGGGAGGTAAAGAGACCCAGTACTTC	CASSQPGGKETQYF
TRBJ2-1	TRBD2	TRBV20-1	-	TGCAGTGCTAGAGCGGGCGGAGTAGCGGGAGCGTCCTACAATGAGCAGTTCTTC	CSARAGGVAGASYNEQFF
TRBJ2-3	-	TRBV20-1	-	TGCAGTGCTAGGTTCGACGGCGGGACCGATACGCAGTATTTT	CSARFDGGTDTQYF
TRBJ2-3	-	TRBV20-1	-	TGCAGTGCTGGGGCTCCTGGAGGGAGCACAGATACGCAGTATTTT	CSAGAPGGSTDTQYF
TRBJ2-7	-	TRBV7-9	-	TGTGCCAGCAGCTTTGGCCCGTCAGATTCCTACGAGCAGTACTTC	CASSFGPSDSYEQYF
TRBJ2-1	TRBD2	TRBV29-1	few	TGCAGCGTCCGACTAGCGGGAGATACGAATGAGCAGTTCTTC	CSVRLAGDTNEQFF
TRBJ2-3	-	TRBV4-2	-	TGTGCCAGCAGCCAGCAAAGGGGCGCGGGGAGTTCAGATACGCAGTATTTT	CASSQQRGAGSSDTQYF
TRBJ2-2	TRBD2	TRBV11-1	-	TGTGCCAGCAGCTTAGGACCGACTAGCGGGAGGCCCGGAACCGGGGAGCTGTTTTTT	CASSLGPTSGRPGTGELFF
TRBJ2-1	TRBD2	TRBV29-1	many	TGCAGCGTCCGAATGGGGCTAGCGGGAGGGCCAAGAAGTGAGCAGTTCTTC	CSVRMGLAGGPRSEQFF
TRBJ2-1	TRBD1	TRBV29-1	-	TGCAGCGTTGAAGAGACAGGGTCTGAGCAGTTCTTC	CSVEETGSEQFF
TRBJ2-5	-	TRBV4-2	few	TGTGCCAGCAGCCACCAGGATGGGTATGAGCAGTACTTC	CASSHQDGYEQYF
TRBJ2-1	-	TRBV7-3	once	TGTGCCAGCAGCTTAAGGGTTGGCGGGGCCCAGTGGAGTGAGCAGTTCTTC	CASSLRVGGAQWSEQFF
TRBJ2-1	-	TRBV7-2	-	TGTGCCAGCAGCTTAGATCGCGGGGAGTTTTCTTACAATGAGCAGTTCTTC	CASSLDRGEFSYNEQFF
TRBJ2-7	-	TRBV20-1	few	TGCAGTGCTAGAGATCCCCGGGGGTTGACCTACAATGAGCAGTACTTC	CSARDPRGLTYNEQYF
TRBJ2-5	-	TRBV5-6	-	TGTGCCAGCAGCGTCAGGTTTCGGGGTCCGGAAGAGACCCAGTACTTC	CASSVRFRGPEETQYF
TRBJ2-7	-	TRBV25-1	once	TGTGCCAGCGAGGGTCCTTCGACCTACGAGCAGTACTTC	CASEGPSTYEQYF
TRBJ2-5	TRBD2	TRBV7-2	-	TGTGCCAGCAGCTGGGGCGGGAGGGGGGCAGAGACCCAGTACTTC	CASSWGGRGAETQYF
TRBJ2-3	TRBD1	TRBV5-6	once	TGTGCCAGCAGCCGCGACCCGGGACAGGGCGCAGATACGCAGTATTTT	CASSRDPGQGADTQYF
TRBJ2-5	TRBD2	TRBV9	-	TGTGCCAGCAGCGTACAGACGGGAGGGGAACAAGAGACCCAGTACTTC	CASSVQTGGEQETQYF
TRBJ2-3	-	TRBV12-3/TRBV12-4	-	TGTGCCAGCACGGCCAGTAGCACAGATACGCAGTATTTT	CASTASSTDTQYF
TRBJ2-5	TRBD2	TRBV4-2	-	TGTGCCAGCAACCAAGGCGGGGGGGCTTCAGAGACCCAGTACTTC	CASNQGGGASETQYF
TRBJ2-7	TRBD1	TRBV20-1	-	TGCAGTGCCACCCAGGACAGGGGCTACGAGCAGTACTTC	CSATQDRGYEQYF